The rows below give T cell receptor beta chains drawn from one sample of a study of human T cells and chemical hapten exposure. TCRdb analysed the RACE reads with MiXCR anew, one entry per CDR3 protein. The sample lists about 380,000 distinct CDR3 sequences; 4.5% to 6% were seen once. Sequencing used whole blood, obtained in connection with sensitization to the hapten diphenylcyclopropenone (DPC). The receptors originated from a woman aged 50 to 65 with alopecia areata. Some clones in this sample may be carry-over from other donors' samples. CDR3s include the opening cysteine and the closing phenylalanine or tryptophan. Part of the rows lack a size; the others show once, few, many or a class for expanded clones.

j_call clone_size v_call cdr3_aa
TRBJ1-2 many TRBV6-2/TRBV6-3 CASSSTGGRYTF
TRBJ1-1 many TRBV6-1 CAIRPGLNTEAFF
TRBJ2-2 . TRBV20-1 CSAPDRGYANTGELFF
TRBJ1-6 once TRBV7-2 CASSSQGSAPYNSPLHF
TRBJ2-7 few TRBV28 CASGTTGTREQYF
TRBJ2-2 many TRBV6-2/TRBV6-3 CASNPGTGELFF
TRBJ1-1 many TRBV18 CASSPRWGTEAFF
TRBJ1-1 few TRBV12-3/TRBV12-4 CASILGGAEAFF
TRBJ2-2 many TRBV28 CASSSGLAENTGELFF
TRBJ2-2 . TRBV29-1 CSVGSRAGAGELFF
TRBJ1-2 few TRBV12-3/TRBV12-4 CASSPPGQFNYGYTF
TRBJ2-3 few TRBV6-6 CASGVASTDTQYF
TRBJ2-2 many TRBV7-2 CASSKRGLAGFPGELFF
TRBJ2-3 many TRBV29-1 CSAKLRTPGTDTQYF
TRBJ1-5 many TRBV6-5 CASRPQQGYSNQPQHF
TRBJ2-4 many TRBV7-9 CASSFGGANIQYF
TRBJ2-7 many TRBV28 CASSTPGQGRSSYEQYF
TRBJ1-1 . TRBV6-5 CASSYSTWTGAEAFF
TRBJ2-1 many TRBV27 CASSITPGGLNEQFF
TRBJ2-7 once TRBV19 CASSAFAEQYF
TRBJ2-3 . TRBV15 CATSRDRPASDTQYF
TRBJ2-3 many TRBV7-2 CASSPTGGNTDTQYF
TRBJ1-6 many TRBV5-4 CASSLQGMKSPLHF
TRBJ2-3 . TRBV9 CASTRLVVETDTQYF
TRBJ2-7 few TRBV28 CASTTGGVDEQYF
TRBJ2-3 many TRBV20-1 CSARDFARTDTQYF
TRBJ2-7 many TRBV5-1 CASSSDRGNYEQYF
TRBJ2-6 many TRBV6-5 CASSYGIPPGANVLTF
TRBJ1-1 many TRBV7-8 CASSPRGRRTEAFF
TRBJ2-7 many TRBV4-3 CASSQVGGLEVDEQYF
TRBJ2-7 many TRBV29-1 CSVSGSGQDQF
TRBJ2-7 many TRBV6-5 CASSYFGTGGVEQYF
TRBJ2-1 few TRBV25-1 CASSRGGHEQFF
TRBJ1-1 many TRBV29-1 CSVGTDTEAFF
TRBJ1-1 many TRBV10-3 CAVRLGGMNTEAFF
TRBJ2-3 . TRBV6-5 CASSPTWGTDTQYF